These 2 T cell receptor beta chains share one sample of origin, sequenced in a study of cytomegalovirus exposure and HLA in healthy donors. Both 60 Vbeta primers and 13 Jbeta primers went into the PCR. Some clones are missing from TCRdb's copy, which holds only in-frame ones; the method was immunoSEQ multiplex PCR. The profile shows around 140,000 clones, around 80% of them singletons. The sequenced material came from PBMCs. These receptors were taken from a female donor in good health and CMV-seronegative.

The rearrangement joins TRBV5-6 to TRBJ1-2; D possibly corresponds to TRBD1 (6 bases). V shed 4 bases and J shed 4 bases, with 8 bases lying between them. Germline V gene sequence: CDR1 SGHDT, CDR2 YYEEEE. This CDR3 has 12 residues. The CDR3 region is CASSAQGYGYTF. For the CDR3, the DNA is TGTGCCAGCAGCGCACAGGGCTATGGCTACACCTTC.

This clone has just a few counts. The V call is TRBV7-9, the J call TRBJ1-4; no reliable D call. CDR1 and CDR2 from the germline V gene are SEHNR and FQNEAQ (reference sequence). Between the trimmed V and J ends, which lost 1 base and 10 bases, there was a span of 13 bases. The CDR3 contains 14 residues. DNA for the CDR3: TGTGCCAGCAGCTTAGAAACAACCGCAGGAAAACTGTTTTTT. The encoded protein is CASSLETTAGKLFF. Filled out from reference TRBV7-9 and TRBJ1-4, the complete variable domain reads DTGVSQNPRHKITKRGQNVTFRCDPISEHNRLYWYRQTLGQGPEFLTYFQNEAQLEKSRLLSDRFSAERPKGSFSTLEIQRTEQGDSAMYLCASSLETTAGKLFFGSGTQLSVL.